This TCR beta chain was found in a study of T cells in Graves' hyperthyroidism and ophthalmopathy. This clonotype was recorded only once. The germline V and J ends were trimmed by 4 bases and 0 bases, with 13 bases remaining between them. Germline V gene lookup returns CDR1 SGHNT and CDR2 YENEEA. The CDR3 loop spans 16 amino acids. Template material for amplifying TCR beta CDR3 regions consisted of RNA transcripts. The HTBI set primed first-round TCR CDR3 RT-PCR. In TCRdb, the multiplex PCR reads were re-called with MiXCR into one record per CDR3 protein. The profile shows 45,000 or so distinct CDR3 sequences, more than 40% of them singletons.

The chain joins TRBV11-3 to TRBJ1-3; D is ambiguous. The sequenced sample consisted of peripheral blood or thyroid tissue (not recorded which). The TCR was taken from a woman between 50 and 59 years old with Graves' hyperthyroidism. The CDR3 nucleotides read TGTGCCAGCAGCTGGGGAGGACGGGGCTCTGGAAACACCATATATTTT. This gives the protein CASSWGGRGSGNTIYF.